This TCR beta chain appears in the sequencing data of a study of T-cell reconstitution after alpha-beta-depleted transplantation in children. The CDR3 is 17 residues long. In germline, CDR1 is SGDLS, CDR2 YYNGEE. V lost 1 base and J lost 6; bases outside the gene matches: 10. At least ten counts were recorded for this clonotype. As it was prepared, the TCRbeta library received unique molecular identifiers. In TCRdb, the PCR reads were re-called with MiXCR into one record per CDR3 protein. The sample holds fewer than 25,000 distinct CDR3 sequences; about a tenth are singletons and the top ten take more than 20%.

The starting material was PBMCs from the stem cell graft donor, obtained from the stem cell graft. J is TRBJ1-2 and V is TRBV9; 12 nucleotides match TRBD1. The receptor comes from a human donor who donated a stem cell graft to a child with chronic granulomatous disease. For the CDR3, the DNA is TGTGCCAGCAGCGTAAGGGCCGGGACAGGGGGCTCAGATGGCTACACCTTC. This encodes CASSVRAGTGGSDGYTF.